A single sample is the source of the 11 T cell receptor beta chains below, sequenced in a study of T cells in Graves' hyperthyroidism and ophthalmopathy (dated by TCRdb to 2018 to 2020). The library relied on multiplex PCR. Instrument used: Illumina HiSeq 2000. The TCR beta CDR3 regions were amplified from the RNA transcripts. The first round of RT-PCR for the TCR CDR3 was performed with the HTBI primer set and the Qiagen OneStep RT-PCR kit. TCRdb reran the public reads through fastp at Q25 and MiXCR, keeping productive beta chains. CDR3 protein duplicates are merged, each entry listing the most common genes and DNA. The sample table contains over 350,000 distinct CDR3 sequences; only one count was recorded for 18% of them. Of the sample, 35% to 45% falls within the top ten clones. The sample taken for sequencing was blood. These receptors all come from a man aged 18 to 29 with Graves' ophthalmopathy.

This clonotype appeared many times. The chain employs TRBV5-1 and TRBJ1-1; possible D gene TRBD1, 6 bases. Trimming left V 5 bases short and J 0 bases short, with 11 bases between. CDR3 length equals 14 residues. Germline V CDR1 and CDR2: SGHRS, YFSETQ. The chain's CDR3 is CASSNTGLNTEAFF. CDR3 coding DNA: TGCGCCAGCAGTAATACAGGGTTGAACACTGAAGCTTTCTTT.

This clonotype was seen a few times. This chain joins TRBV14 and TRBJ2-1; possibly TRBD2 for D (6 bases). The CDR3 covers 20 residues. Germline CDR1 reads SGHDN; CDR2 reads FVKESK. V lost 1 base and J 10 bases, leaving 32 bases between the germline ends. The CDR3, as DNA: TGTGCCAGCAGCCAAGCCCCTTCCTGGAGGCCTGTCGGGGGTGCAAGCGAGCAGTTCTTC. Translated: CASSQAPSWRPVGGASEQFF. Combining the CDR3 with reference TRBV14 and TRBJ2-1 gives the whole variable domain EAGVTQFPSHSVIEKGQTVTLRCDPISGHDNLYWYRRVMGKEIKFLLHFVKESKQDESGMPNNRFLAERTGGTYSTLKVQPAELEDSGVYFCASSQAPSWRPVGGASEQFFGPGTRLTVL.

In this sample, this clonotype turned up many times. A clone one base away is much larger, so this may be a read error. The chain recombines TRBV28 with TRBJ2-7; D may be TRBD2 (6 bases). This CDR3 comprises 17 residues. Germline values: CDR1 MDHEN, CDR2 SYDVKM. Trimming stripped 7 bases from V and 5 bases from J, with 27 bases between. The CDR3 protein is CASNPTGGRWEAHEQYF. In DNA form, the CDR3 reads TGTGCCAGCAATCCTACGGGTGGGCGTTGGGAGGCCCACGAGCAGTACTTC.

This clonotype was seen many times. The chain recombines TRBV7-2 with TRBJ2-7; D is possibly TRBD2 (7 bases). The germline CDR1 and CDR2 sequences are SGHTA and FQGNSA. The ends were cut back, 5 bases at V and 2 bases at J, with 16 bases in the middle. The CDR3 consists of 15 residues. The chain's CDR3 is CASSPRGGAAYEQYF. The CDR3, as DNA: TGTGCCAGCAGCCCGAGGGGGGGCGCAGCCTACGAGCAGTACTTC.

This clonotype was recorded at least ten times. V and J are TRBV7-2 and TRBJ2-7, with D uncertain. V lost 1 base, J lost 4 bases, and 14 bases lay in between. The length of the CDR3 is 15 residues. CDR1 is SGHTA and CDR2 is FQGNSA in the germline V gene. In DNA, the CDR3 is TGTGCCAGCAGCTTAGAGAGCAGGTGGGAATACGAGCAGTACTTC. Translated, it gives CASSLESRWEYEQYF.

This clonotype has just a few counts. The CDR3 protein is CASSLSFWADSNQPQHF. DNA of the CDR3: TGTGCCAGCAGTTTATCGTTTTGGGCGGATAGCAATCAGCCCCAGCATTTT. This chain joins TRBV12-3 or TRBV12-4 and TRBJ1-5; unclear D gene. V lost 2 bases and J lost 0, with 14 bases in between. The CDR3 loop spans 17 amino acids.

This clonotype was seen at least ten times. The V and J genes are TRBV20-1 and TRBJ2-1; D could derive from TRBD1 or TRBD2 (5 bases each). V lost 1 base and J 0 bases, leaving 7 bases between the germline ends. Germline V gene lookup returns CDR1 DFQATT and CDR2 SNEGSKA (reference sequence). The CDR3 spans 14 residues. CDR3 residues: CSARAGSSYNEQFF. DNA of the CDR3: TGCAGTGCTAGAGCAGGGAGCTCCTACAATGAGCAGTTCTTC.

The chain recombines TRBV10-3 with TRBJ2-3; maybe TRBD2 (5 bases). V was cut by 8 bases and J by 0 bases, with 9 bases left in between. This CDR3 is 13 amino acids long. Germline assignment: CDR1 ENHRY and CDR2 SYGVKD. The CDR3 here is CAIRTGSTDTQYF. CDR3 DNA: TGTGCCATCCGGACGGGGAGCACAGATACGCAGTATTTT.

The chain couples TRBV7-9 to TRBJ2-3, with 7 bases fitting TRBD1. CDR1 is SEHNR, CDR2 FQNEAQ, per germline (reference sequence). The CDR3 loop spans 15 amino acids. The trim removed 5 bases at V and 4 bases at J, leaving 9 bases unmatched. CDR3 in DNA: TGTGCCAGCAGCCCCGTCCAGACAGGGTCAGATACGCAGTATTTT. Its protein is CASSPVQTGSDTQYF.

This clonotype was recorded many times. The rearrangement links TRBV5-1 to TRBJ2-2; D is possibly TRBD1 (5 bases). The CDR3 has 14 amino acids. V was trimmed by 1 base and J by 7 bases, leaving 11 bases between them. The germline V gene encodes CDR1 SGHRS and CDR2 YFSETQ. CDR3: CASSLWGSDGELFF. The CDR3 DNA reads as TGCGCCAGCAGCTTGTGGGGCTCGGACGGGGAGCTGTTTTTT.

The chain recombines TRBV4-2 with TRBJ2-3; D is unclear. CDR1 LGHNA and CDR2 YNFKEQ come from the germline V gene. The CDR3 runs to 18 residues. Trimming cost V 1 base and J 1 base, with 18 bases left between them. The CDR3 spells CASSQGGSGVYGTDTQYF. The CDR3, as DNA: TGTGCCAGCAGCCAAGGAGGTTCTGGGGTCTATGGCACAGATACGCAGTATTTT.